This TCR beta chain comes out of a study of blood T cell repertoires in COVID-19. On the study more broadly: The United States, Italy and Spain were the sources of the acute and convalescent COVID-19 samples.

Generated by immunoSEQ multiplex PCR, the TCRdb table keeps only in-frame clones and is missing some. The sample consists of some 190,000 clones, around 82% of them appearing once. The specimen was PBMCs or T cells enriched from blood (not recorded which). The TCR originated in a woman aged 50 to 65 with acute COVID-19.

CDR3 coding DNA: TGCGCCAGCAGTCCGGGACAAGGGGGCGGCTACACCTTC. This gives the protein CASSPGQGGGYTF. The chain combines TRBV10-2 with TRBJ1-2; the match to TRBD1 covers 7 bases. This CDR3 is 13 amino acids long. Germline V lookup: CDR1 WSHSY, CDR2 SAAADI. The trim removed 5 bases at V and 8 bases at J, leaving 8 bases unmatched.